This T cell receptor beta chain was sequenced for a study of T cell clonality in common variable immunodeficiency. CVID and control samples used equivalent genomic DNA input. The assay was immunoSEQ multiplex PCR, and TCRdb's table has in-frame clones only and misses some. This sample has approximately 50,000 clones, each found more than once. CDR1 and CDR2 (germline): MNHNS, SASEGT. CDR3 size: 16 residues. Trimming cost V 0 bases and J 2 bases; bases outside gene matches: 6. Study conclusions and caveats: Fewer deletions and N-nucleotide insertions were reportedly seen in common variable immunodeficiency TCR beta sequences. TCRbeta clonality was increased in CVID versus healthy controls.

This clone was observed many times. Its antigen remains unknown. The read terminates 3 residues before the CDR3 end, so the remaining end is supplied by the germline J gene. V usage is TRBV6-1 and J usage is TRBJ2-5; 7 bases map to TRBD2. The sample was peripheral blood mononuclear cells. The receptor comes from a person aged 18 to 75 in good health. The CDR3 bases that were read are TGTGCCAGCAGTGAAGCAAGCGGGGTGGGTCAAGAGACC. The encoded protein is CASSEASGVGQET. The complete CDR3 reads CASSEASGVGQETQYF.